This T cell receptor beta chain was captured in a study of blood T cell repertoires in COVID-19. Generated by immunoSEQ multiplex PCR, the TCRdb table keeps only in-frame clones and is missing some. This sample yields under 200,000 clones, of which over 70% are seen a single time; around 16% belongs to the top ten. This clone showed up just once. The CDR3 spans 15 residues. The V gene end was trimmed by 1 base and the J gene end by 8 bases; junction bases not matched to a gene: 8. Germline V lookup: CDR1 SGHDN, CDR2 FVKESK. The TCR comes from a man aged 55 to 70 with active or convalescent COVID-19. V and J are TRBV14 and TRBJ1-2; 9 nucleotides align to TRBD1. The sequenced sample consisted of peripheral blood. DNA of the CDR3: TGTGCCAGCAGCCAAGTGACAGGGGGGATGCAGGGCTACACCTTC. Translated, it gives CASSQVTGGMQGYTF.